These T cell receptor beta chains were read from a single sample in a study of early T cells in non-severe SARS-CoV-2 infection. Via MiXCR, TCRdb re-called the 5' RACE reads, giving one row per CDR3 protein. The sample has under 95,000 distinct CDR3 sequences, around 12% seen once. The sequenced material came from whole blood. The receptors shown here come from an adult who was a healthcare worker with PCR-confirmed SARS-CoV-2 infection or an uninfected control (not recorded which). Both conserved end residues are part of each CDR3. A D gene is named only where the DNA matches it firmly. Clone size appears in some rows only: once, few, many, or a class for an expanded clone.

J gene: TRBJ2-7
clone size: .
V gene: TRBV3-1
D gene: TRBD1
CDR3 protein: CASSQGWTGTYEQYF
CDR3 DNA: TGTGCCAGCAGCCAAGGGTGGACAGGTACCTACGAGCAGTACTTC

J gene: TRBJ2-1
clone size: .
V gene: TRBV19
D gene: .
CDR3 protein: CASSPSGRHEQFF
CDR3 DNA: TGTGCCAGTAGTCCCTCCGGGCGCCATGAGCAGTTCTTC

J gene: TRBJ1-1
clone size: .
V gene: TRBV3-1
D gene: TRBD1
CDR3 protein: CASSQAVKGAVGTEAFF
CDR3 DNA: TGTGCCAGCAGCCAAGCAGTGAAGGGGGCCGTGGGCACTGAAGCTTTCTTT

J gene: TRBJ2-5
clone size: .
V gene: TRBV7-9
D gene: .
CDR3 protein: CASSKGLFETQYF
CDR3 DNA: TGTGCCAGCAGCAAGGGACTGTTCGAGACCCAGTACTTC

J gene: TRBJ2-7
clone size: many
V gene: TRBV19
D gene: .
CDR3 protein: CASSIGSGVIGYEQYF
CDR3 DNA: TGTGCCAGTAGTATAGGGTCCGGCGTAATTGGATACGAGCAGTACTTC

J gene: TRBJ2-2
clone size: .
V gene: TRBV29-1
D gene: .
CDR3 protein: CSVEGQPTGELFF
CDR3 DNA: TGCAGCGTTGAAGGACAACCCACCGGGGAGCTGTTTTTT

J gene: TRBJ2-7
clone size: many
V gene: TRBV4-1
D gene: .
CDR3 protein: CASSQDRQGSTYEQYF
CDR3 DNA: TGCGCCAGCAGCCAAGATCGTCAGGGGTCCACCTACGAGCAGTACTTC

J gene: TRBJ2-1
clone size: .
V gene: TRBV20-1
D gene: .
CDR3 protein: CSASRDYNEQFF
CDR3 DNA: TGCAGTGCTTCTAGGGACTACAATGAGCAGTTCTTC

J gene: TRBJ1-4
clone size: .
V gene: TRBV5-1
D gene: TRBD1
CDR3 protein: CASRSTGTGRGTNEKPFF
CDR3 DNA: TGCGCCAGCAGATCGACCGGGACAGGGCGTGGAACTAATGAAAAACCGTTTTTT

J gene: TRBJ2-7
clone size: .
V gene: TRBV7-9
D gene: .
CDR3 protein: CASSLGYGNPYEQYF
CDR3 DNA: TGTGCCAGCAGCTTAGGGTATGGGAACCCGTACGAGCAGTACTTC

J gene: TRBJ1-1
clone size: once
V gene: TRBV29-1
D gene: .
CDR3 protein: CSVERVETEAFF
CDR3 DNA: TGCAGCGTTGAAAGGGTCGAGACTGAAGCTTTCTTT

J gene: TRBJ2-1
clone size: .
V gene: TRBV20-1
D gene: TRBD2
CDR3 protein: CSARGAGTSGGRSEQFF
CDR3 DNA: TGCAGTGCTAGAGGAGCTGGGACTAGCGGGGGCCGGAGTGAGCAGTTCTTC

J gene: TRBJ2-1
clone size: .
V gene: TRBV30
D gene: .
CDR3 protein: CAWSVSSRNEQFF
CDR3 DNA: TGTGCCTGGAGTGTATCTTCTAGGAATGAGCAGTTCTTC

J gene: TRBJ1-3
clone size: .
V gene: TRBV6-1
D gene: TRBD1
CDR3 protein: CASSETWGQVGNTIYF
CDR3 DNA: TGTGCCAGCAGTGAAACTTGGGGACAGGTCGGAAACACCATATATTTT

J gene: TRBJ1-5
clone size: .
V gene: TRBV6-6
D gene: TRBD1
CDR3 protein: CASRPGTGLRGNQPQHF
CDR3 DNA: TGTGCCAGCAGGCCAGGGACAGGGCTAAGGGGCAATCAGCCCCAGCATTTT

J gene: TRBJ1-1
clone size: few
V gene: TRBV4-1
D gene: .
CDR3 protein: CASSQGAGPTEAFF
CDR3 DNA: TGCGCCAGCAGCCAAGGGGCGGGACCCACTGAAGCTTTCTTT

J gene: TRBJ1-2
clone size: .
V gene: TRBV7-2
D gene: .
CDR3 protein: CASSRTLRMSGANIYYGYTF
CDR3 DNA: TGTGCCAGCAGCCGTACCCTAAGGATGTCAGGCGCTAATATCTACTATGGCTACACCTTC

J gene: TRBJ1-4
clone size: many
V gene: TRBV2
D gene: .
CDR3 protein: CASRLGPATNEKLFF
CDR3 DNA: TGTGCCAGCAGGCTAGGACCCGCAACTAATGAAAAACTGTTTTTT

J gene: TRBJ2-7
clone size: few
V gene: TRBV12-3/TRBV12-4
D gene: .
CDR3 protein: CASSLAFYEQYF
CDR3 DNA: TGTGCCAGCAGTTTAGCTTTCTACGAGCAGTACTTC

J gene: TRBJ2-3
clone size: .
V gene: TRBV29-1
D gene: .
CDR3 protein: CSAGPRLTDTQYF
CDR3 DNA: TGCAGCGCTGGGCCCAGGCTAACAGATACGCAGTATTTT

J gene: TRBJ1-4
clone size: .
V gene: TRBV6-5
D gene: .
CDR3 protein: CASKGNEKLFF
CDR3 DNA: TGTGCCAGCAAAGGGAATGAAAAACTGTTTTTT

J gene: TRBJ2-1
clone size: few
V gene: TRBV7-3
D gene: .
CDR3 protein: CASSSEGGRSYNEQFF
CDR3 DNA: TGTGCCAGCAGCTCTGAAGGGGGGAGATCGTACAATGAGCAGTTCTTC

J gene: TRBJ1-4
clone size: many
V gene: TRBV7-9
D gene: .
CDR3 protein: CASRTGSGFNEKLFF
CDR3 DNA: TGTGCCAGCAGAACCGGGAGTGGCTTTAATGAAAAACTGTTTTTT

J gene: TRBJ1-1
clone size: .
V gene: TRBV29-1
D gene: TRBD1
CDR3 protein: CSAEGTAFHPSEAFF
CDR3 DNA: TGCAGCGCTGAGGGGACAGCCTTCCACCCTAGTGAAGCTTTCTTT

J gene: TRBJ2-5
clone size: few
V gene: TRBV2
D gene: TRBD1
CDR3 protein: CASSEYLGQGAGETQYF
CDR3 DNA: TGTGCCAGCAGTGAATACTTAGGGCAGGGGGCCGGAGAGACCCAGTACTTC

J gene: TRBJ2-1
clone size: .
V gene: TRBV6-2/TRBV6-3
D gene: .
CDR3 protein: CASSEGRGWEQFF
CDR3 DNA: TGTGCCAGCAGCGAAGGACGGGGGTGGGAGCAGTTCTTC

J gene: TRBJ2-7
clone size: many
V gene: TRBV5-1
D gene: TRBD1
CDR3 protein: CASSFTGTGALEQYF
CDR3 DNA: TGCGCCAGCAGCTTTACCGGGACAGGGGCTCTGGAGCAGTACTTC

J gene: TRBJ2-1
clone size: many
V gene: TRBV7-9
D gene: TRBD2
CDR3 protein: CASSPLLAASTGYNEQFF
CDR3 DNA: TGTGCCAGCAGCCCGCTACTAGCGGCCTCCACGGGGTACAATGAGCAGTTCTTC

J gene: TRBJ1-1
clone size: .
V gene: TRBV20-1
D gene: TRBD1
CDR3 protein: CSAKTGTGKVDTEAFF
CDR3 DNA: TGCAGTGCGAAAACCGGGACAGGGAAGGTAGACACTGAAGCTTTCTTT

J gene: TRBJ1-2
clone size: few
V gene: TRBV29-1
D gene: .
CDR3 protein: CSVSTPNNYGYTF
CDR3 DNA: TGCAGCGTCTCGACACCCAATAACTATGGCTACACCTTC

J gene: TRBJ2-7
clone size: many
V gene: TRBV27
D gene: .
CDR3 protein: CASSFSVGYRTYEQYF
CDR3 DNA: TGTGCCAGCAGTTTTTCGGTAGGGTATAGAACCTACGAGCAGTACTTC

J gene: TRBJ2-5
clone size: few
V gene: TRBV14
D gene: .
CDR3 protein: CASSQTGARVEEETQYF
CDR3 DNA: TGTGCCAGCAGCCAAACCGGGGCCAGGGTTGAAGAAGAGACCCAGTACTTC

J gene: TRBJ2-5
clone size: many
V gene: TRBV7-9
D gene: TRBD2
CDR3 protein: CASSLGKRTSGVPYQETQYF
CDR3 DNA: TGTGCCAGCAGCTTAGGGAAAAGGACTAGCGGGGTACCGTACCAAGAGACCCAGTACTTC

J gene: TRBJ1-1
clone size: .
V gene: TRBV20-1
D gene: TRBD1
CDR3 protein: CSARSGQGWTEASF
CDR3 DNA: TGCAGTGCTAGATCGGGACAGGGATGGACTGAAGCTTCCTTT

J gene: TRBJ2-7
clone size: many
V gene: TRBV12-3/TRBV12-4
D gene: .
CDR3 protein: CASSETEEQYF
CDR3 DNA: TGTGCCAGCAGTGAGACCGAGGAGCAGTACTTC

J gene: TRBJ1-5
clone size: few
V gene: TRBV19
D gene: TRBD1
CDR3 protein: CASSTGGDNQPQHF
CDR3 DNA: TGTGCCAGTAGCACAGGGGGGGACAATCAGCCCCAGCATTTT

J gene: TRBJ2-3
clone size: .
V gene: TRBV20-1
D gene: .
CDR3 protein: CSARDPLDGRTDTQYF
CDR3 DNA: TGCAGTGCTAGAGACCCCCTTGACGGCCGCACAGATACGCAGTATTTT

J gene: TRBJ2-1
clone size: .
V gene: TRBV9
D gene: TRBD2
CDR3 protein: CASSPRLATYNEQFF
CDR3 DNA: TGTGCCAGCAGCCCCCGACTAGCGACCTACAATGAGCAGTTCTTC

J gene: TRBJ2-3
clone size: many
V gene: TRBV5-1
D gene: .
CDR3 protein: CASSPEMTDTQYF
CDR3 DNA: TGCGCCAGCAGCCCGGAGATGACAGATACGCAGTATTTT

J gene: TRBJ2-7
clone size: few
V gene: TRBV6-2/TRBV6-3
D gene: .
CDR3 protein: CASSSHRGSEGAEYF
CDR3 DNA: TGTGCCAGCAGTTCGCACCGGGGCTCTGAGGGAGCGGAGTACTTC